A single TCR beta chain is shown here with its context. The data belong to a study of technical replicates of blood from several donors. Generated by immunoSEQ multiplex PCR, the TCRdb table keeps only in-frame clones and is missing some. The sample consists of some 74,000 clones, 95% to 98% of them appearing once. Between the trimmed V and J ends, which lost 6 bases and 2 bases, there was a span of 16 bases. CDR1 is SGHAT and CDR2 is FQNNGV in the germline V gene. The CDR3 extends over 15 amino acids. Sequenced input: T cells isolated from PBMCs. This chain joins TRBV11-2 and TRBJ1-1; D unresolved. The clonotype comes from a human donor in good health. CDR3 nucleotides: TGTGCCAGCAGGAAGTCAGGAGGGTACAACACTGAAGCTTTCTTT. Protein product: CASRKSGGYNTEAFF.